This T cell receptor (beta chain) comes out of a study of blood T cell repertoires in COVID-19. Some clones are missing from TCRdb's copy, which holds only in-frame ones; the method was immunoSEQ multiplex PCR. The profile covers 95,000 to 120,000 clones, with 70% to 90% appearing a single time and more than 7% taken by the ten largest. The germline CDR1 and CDR2 sequences are MNHEY and SMNVEV (reference sequence). V was cut by 0 bases and J by 2 bases, with 6 bases left in between. This CDR3 is built from 14 residues. The source is a woman between 65 and 79 years old who had recovered from COVID-19. The chain is built from TRBV27 and TRBJ2-3; no firm D call. The source material was peripheral blood. The CDR3, as DNA: TGTGCCAGCAGTTTATCCACTGACACAGATACGCAGTATTTT. Amino acid sequence: CASSLSTDTDTQYF.